This T cell receptor beta chain was observed in a study of Graves' ophthalmopathy and Graves' hyperthyroidism. Looking at the study overall: Prior to any treatment, peripheral blood was collected at the time of initial diagnosis. The study's findings and limits: Ophthalmopathy progression cases were predicted by the model with 70.59% sensitivity and approximately 74% specificity.

This clonotype has only a few counts. What it binds is unknown. The CDR3 runs to 21 residues. The germline V and J ends were trimmed by 1 base and 4 bases, with 32 bases remaining between them. Looked up from germline, CDR1 is SGDLS and CDR2 is YYNGEE. Amplified TCR beta CDR3 regions were obtained using RNA transcripts as template. HTBI primers served in a first-round RT-PCR, which a second-round multiplex PCR followed. One entry per CDR3 protein, called by TCRdb with MiXCR from the multiplex PCR reads. The profile shows some 390,000 distinct CDR3 sequences, roughly 18% of them singletons. Additional autoimmune diseases, uncontrolled infections, pregnancy or lactation disqualified patients.

The V gene is TRBV9, the J gene TRBJ1-2; weak D call: TRBD1 (5 bases). The material sequenced was peripheral blood. This clonotype was sampled from a woman younger than 35 with Graves' ophthalmopathy. CDR3 protein: CASSVYLQIPRGRDSPYGYTF. In DNA, the CDR3 is TGTGCCAGCAGCGTATATCTTCAAATCCCCAGAGGCCGCGACAGCCCCTATGGCTACACCTTC.